This entry concerns a single TCR beta chain. The antigen is not known. This may be a read error: a much more frequent sequence differs by one nucleotide. In germline, CDR1 is MNHEY, CDR2 SVGAGI. This CDR3 has 15 amino acids. This entry comes from a study of HIV-infected patients and healthy controls. About 540 ng RNA was reverse transcribed with alpha and beta constant-region primers. Separate chain-specific third strand synthesis with multiplexing indices produced the alpha and beta libraries. TCRdb passed the 5' RACE reads through MiXCR, listing each CDR3 protein once. The sample contains 17,000 or so distinct CDR3 sequences, 8% to 10% of which appear only once. Regarding the study as a whole: Healthy control repertoires had roughly threefold more distinct CDR3s than untreated HIV+ repertoires, and higher Shannon diversity.

The repertoire came from unfractionated whole blood and reflected all unsorted peripheral T cells. Source material: blood. The V and J genes are TRBV6-5 and TRBJ2-3, with D possibly matching TRBD1 (6 bases). The origin of this receptor is an adult in good health. For the CDR3, the DNA is TGTGCCAGCAGTTACGGCCAGGGGTGGACAGATACGCAGAATTTT. It yields the protein CASSYGQGWTDTQNF.